The present entry profiles one T cell receptor beta chain with its context. This specimen comes from a study of T cell changes during pregnancy in multiple sclerosis. From germline, CDR1 is MDHEN and CDR2 SYDVKM. CDR3 size: 12 residues. V was clipped by 5 bases and J by 8 bases, with 13 bases between them. Only in-frame clones appear in the TCRdb table, and some are missing; sequencing was by immunoSEQ multiplex PCR. This sample has about 59,000 clones, with 85% to 95% found just once. This specimen was CD8+ T cells from peripheral blood mononuclear cells, taken in the third trimester of pregnancy. This sequence was found in a female donor with multiple sclerosis, enrolled in a pregnancy study. V is TRBV28 and J is TRBJ2-7; D is perhaps TRBD2 (7 bases). Written as DNA, the CDR3 is TGTGCCAGCAGTATCGGGGGGCCACAGCAGTACTTC. Its protein is CASSIGGPQQYF.